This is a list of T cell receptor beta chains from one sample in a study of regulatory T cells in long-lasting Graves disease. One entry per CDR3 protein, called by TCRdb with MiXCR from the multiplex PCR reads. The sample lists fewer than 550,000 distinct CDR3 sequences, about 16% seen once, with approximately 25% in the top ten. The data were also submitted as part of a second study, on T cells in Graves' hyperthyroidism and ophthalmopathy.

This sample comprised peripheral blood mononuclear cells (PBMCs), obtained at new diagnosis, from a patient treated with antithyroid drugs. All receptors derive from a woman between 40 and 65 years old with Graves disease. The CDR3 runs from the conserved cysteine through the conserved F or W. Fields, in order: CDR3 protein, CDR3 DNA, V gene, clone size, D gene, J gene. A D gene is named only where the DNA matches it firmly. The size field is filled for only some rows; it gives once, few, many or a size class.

CDR3 protein: CASSYRRDANLGYGYTF
CDR3 DNA: TGTGCCAGCAGTTATCGACGGGACGCCAACTTGGGCTATGGCTACACCTTC
V gene: TRBV6-2/TRBV6-3
clone size: few
D gene: -
J gene: TRBJ1-2

CDR3 protein: CASSLAKVEFVTQYF
CDR3 DNA: TGTGCCAGCAGCTTAGCAAAAGTGGAGTTTGTTACGCAGTATTTT
V gene: TRBV7-2
clone size: many
D gene: -
J gene: TRBJ2-3

CDR3 protein: CASSLRDLSRKGNQPQHF
CDR3 DNA: TGTGCCAGCAGTCTGAGGGACTTGTCTCGGAAAGGCAATCAGCCCCAGCATTTT
V gene: TRBV28
clone size: few
D gene: -
J gene: TRBJ1-5

CDR3 protein: CASSLPDTGFSPLHF
CDR3 DNA: TGTGCCAGCAGTTTGCCGGACACTGGTTTTTCACCCCTCCACTTT
V gene: TRBV28
clone size: -
D gene: -
J gene: TRBJ1-6

CDR3 protein: CASSPTGEYYGYTF
CDR3 DNA: TGTGCCAGCAGTCCGACAGGGGAGTACTATGGCTACACCTTC
V gene: TRBV11-2
clone size: few
D gene: TRBD1
J gene: TRBJ1-2

CDR3 protein: CSAEVSGHYGYTF
CDR3 DNA: TGCAGTGCTGAAGTTTCAGGTCACTATGGCTACACCTTC
V gene: TRBV20-1
clone size: few
D gene: -
J gene: TRBJ1-2

CDR3 protein: CASSFGEDYGYTF
CDR3 DNA: TGTGCCAGCAGTTTCGGGGAGGACTATGGCTACACCTTC
V gene: TRBV28
clone size: -
D gene: -
J gene: TRBJ1-2

CDR3 protein: CASTPGSEEEKLFF
CDR3 DNA: TGTGCCAGCACCCCGGGATCTGAGGAGGAAAAACTGTTTTTT
V gene: TRBV28
clone size: few
D gene: -
J gene: TRBJ1-4

CDR3 protein: CSVDVRRGDEQFF
CDR3 DNA: TGCAGCGTTGATGTTCGCCGGGGAGATGAGCAGTTCTTC
V gene: TRBV29-1
clone size: many
D gene: -
J gene: TRBJ2-1

CDR3 protein: CASSPPMGQGADTQYF
CDR3 DNA: TGTGCCAGCTCACCACCGATGGGACAGGGCGCAGATACGCAGTATTTT
V gene: TRBV18
clone size: -
D gene: TRBD1
J gene: TRBJ2-3

CDR3 protein: CASSPLGTSGEKLFF
CDR3 DNA: TGTGCCAGCAGCCCGCTCGGTACCTCAGGTGAAAAACTGTTTTTT
V gene: TRBV12-3/TRBV12-4
clone size: many
D gene: -
J gene: TRBJ1-4

CDR3 protein: CASSLSPGGISTDTQYF
CDR3 DNA: TGTGCCAGCAGTTTATCGCCAGGGGGGATAAGCACAGATACGCAGTATTTT
V gene: TRBV27
clone size: few
D gene: -
J gene: TRBJ2-3

CDR3 protein: CASSYTGDYGYTF
CDR3 DNA: TGTGCCAGCAGTTATACAGGGGACTATGGCTACACCTTC
V gene: TRBV6-2/TRBV6-3
clone size: many
D gene: TRBD1
J gene: TRBJ1-2

CDR3 protein: CSVPGQGNNEQFF
CDR3 DNA: TGCAGCGTGCCGGGACAGGGAAACAATGAGCAGTTCTTC
V gene: TRBV29-1
clone size: -
D gene: TRBD1
J gene: TRBJ2-1

CDR3 protein: CAWRRQDVNYGYTF
CDR3 DNA: TGTGCCTGGAGACGGCAGGACGTTAACTATGGCTACACCTTC
V gene: TRBV30
clone size: few
D gene: -
J gene: TRBJ1-2

CDR3 protein: CAISESAAPPLHF
CDR3 DNA: TGTGCCATCAGTGAATCCGCCGCCCCACCCCTCCACTTT
V gene: TRBV10-3
clone size: many
D gene: -
J gene: TRBJ1-6

CDR3 protein: CASSYSSGNGYTF
CDR3 DNA: TGTGCCAGCAGTTACTCATCAGGGAATGGCTACACCTTC
V gene: TRBV6-5
clone size: many
D gene: -
J gene: TRBJ1-2

CDR3 protein: CASSSWGLNGQFF
CDR3 DNA: TGTGCCAGCAGTTCATGGGGGCTAAATGGGCAGTTCTTC
V gene: TRBV12-3/TRBV12-4
clone size: -
D gene: -
J gene: TRBJ2-1

CDR3 protein: CATSDLRQGYGYTF
CDR3 DNA: TGTGCCACCAGTGATTTGCGACAGGGCTATGGCTACACCTTC
V gene: TRBV24-1
clone size: -
D gene: TRBD1
J gene: TRBJ1-2

CDR3 protein: CASSQGLAGALTDTQYF
CDR3 DNA: TGCGCCAGCAGCCAAGGACTAGCGGGGGCTCTCACAGATACGCAGTATTTT
V gene: TRBV4-1
clone size: -
D gene: TRBD2
J gene: TRBJ2-3

CDR3 protein: CATKGQPNTEAFF
CDR3 DNA: TGTGCCACCAAGGGACAGCCCAACACTGAAGCTTTCTTT
V gene: TRBV14
clone size: many
D gene: TRBD1
J gene: TRBJ1-1

CDR3 protein: CASSESRGFNTEAFF
CDR3 DNA: TGTGCCAGCAGCGAAAGCAGGGGGTTTAACACTGAAGCTTTCTTT
V gene: TRBV2
clone size: many
D gene: TRBD1
J gene: TRBJ1-1

CDR3 protein: CASSPGVNNSPLHF
CDR3 DNA: TGTGCCAGCAGTCCCGGGGTAAATAATTCACCCCTCCACTTT
V gene: TRBV7-8
clone size: many
D gene: -
J gene: TRBJ1-6

CDR3 protein: CASSPDASPLHF
CDR3 DNA: TGTGCCAGCAGCCCCGATGCCTCACCCCTCCACTTT
V gene: TRBV11-2
clone size: many
D gene: -
J gene: TRBJ1-6

CDR3 protein: CASSQDEGDSYEQYF
CDR3 DNA: TGCGCCAGCAGCCAAGATGAGGGGGATTCCTACGAGCAGTACTTC
V gene: TRBV4-1
clone size: once
D gene: -
J gene: TRBJ2-7

CDR3 protein: CASTLTSGAYNEQFF
CDR3 DNA: TGCGCCAGCACCCTGACTAGCGGGGCTTACAATGAGCAGTTCTTC
V gene: TRBV5-1
clone size: few
D gene: TRBD2
J gene: TRBJ2-1

CDR3 protein: CASSPPPQVGVTEAFF
CDR3 DNA: TGTGCCAGCAGCCCCCCCCCGCAGGTAGGGGTGACTGAAGCTTTCTTT
V gene: TRBV4-2
clone size: many
D gene: -
J gene: TRBJ1-1

CDR3 protein: CASSVGQETFYGYTF
CDR3 DNA: TGTGCCAGCAGCGTTGGACAGGAGACCTTCTATGGCTACACCTTC
V gene: TRBV5-8
clone size: few
D gene: TRBD1
J gene: TRBJ1-2

CDR3 protein: CATSDRRTALETQYF
CDR3 DNA: TGTGCCACCAGTGATCGACGGACTGCGTTAGAGACCCAGTACTTC
V gene: TRBV24-1
clone size: many
D gene: -
J gene: TRBJ2-5

CDR3 protein: CASSQDATRQETQYF
CDR3 DNA: TGCGCCAGCAGCCAAGATGCGACTCGACAAGAGACCCAGTACTTC
V gene: TRBV4-1
clone size: few
D gene: -
J gene: TRBJ2-5

CDR3 protein: CASRISGGAVGELFF
CDR3 DNA: TGTGCCAGCAGAATTAGCGGGGGGGCCGTCGGGGAGCTGTTTTTT
V gene: TRBV12-3/TRBV12-4
clone size: -
D gene: TRBD2
J gene: TRBJ2-2

CDR3 protein: CSARDYRTALNYGYTF
CDR3 DNA: TGCAGTGCTAGAGATTATCGGACAGCCCTTAACTATGGCTACACCTTC
V gene: TRBV20-1
clone size: few
D gene: -
J gene: TRBJ1-2

CDR3 protein: CASKGVRSMNTEAFF
CDR3 DNA: TGTGCCAGCAAAGGAGTACGGTCGATGAACACTGAAGCTTTCTTT
V gene: TRBV27
clone size: many
D gene: -
J gene: TRBJ1-1

CDR3 protein: CASSPPGTKDTQYF
CDR3 DNA: TGTGCCAGCTCACCACCCGGGACTAAGGATACGCAGTATTTT
V gene: TRBV18
clone size: many
D gene: TRBD2
J gene: TRBJ2-3

CDR3 protein: CSAAANEQFF
CDR3 DNA: TGCAGTGCAGCTGCCAATGAGCAGTTCTTC
V gene: TRBV20-1
clone size: many
D gene: -
J gene: TRBJ2-1

CDR3 protein: CAWSVKPGQSSYEQYF
CDR3 DNA: TGTGCCTGGAGTGTGAAACCGGGACAGTCCTCCTACGAGCAGTACTTC
V gene: TRBV30
clone size: many
D gene: TRBD1
J gene: TRBJ2-7

CDR3 protein: CAWSWGGKGGNQPQHF
CDR3 DNA: TGTGCCTGGAGTTGGGGGGGGAAGGGCGGCAATCAGCCCCAGCATTTT
V gene: TRBV30
clone size: few
D gene: -
J gene: TRBJ1-5

CDR3 protein: CASSPGLETQYF
CDR3 DNA: TGTGCCAGCTCACCGGGACTGGAGACCCAGTACTTC
V gene: TRBV18
clone size: many
D gene: -
J gene: TRBJ2-5

CDR3 protein: CASSPRTGDSEQYF
CDR3 DNA: TGTGCCAGCAGCCCCCGGACAGGGGATTCCGAGCAGTACTTC
V gene: TRBV14
clone size: many
D gene: TRBD1
J gene: TRBJ2-7

CDR3 protein: CASSYASGGGREQFF
CDR3 DNA: TGTGCCAGCAGTTATGCCAGCGGGGGGGGGCGTGAGCAGTTCTTC
V gene: TRBV28
clone size: -
D gene: TRBD2
J gene: TRBJ2-1